Listed below are T cell receptor beta chains from one sample, sequenced in a study of cytomegalovirus exposure and HLA in healthy donors. The data were produced by immunoSEQ multiplex PCR, yet TCRdb's version contains in-frame clones alone and is incomplete. Here the sample spans approximately 51,000 clones, under 75% being singletons. Material for sequencing was PBMCs. Receptor source: a man in his thirties or forties in good health and CMV-seronegative. CDR3s include the opening cysteine and the closing phenylalanine or tryptophan.

>TRBJ1-1|TRBV5-1
CASSEGTGSTEAFF
>TRBJ2-4|TRBV5-1
CASSPRLAGEVLNIQYF
>TRBJ1-1|TRBV29-1
CSGQGDREAFF
>TRBJ1-3|TRBV18
CASSSDRGLAGNTIYF
>TRBJ2-1|TRBV6-1
CASSTGGWEQFF
>TRBJ2-7|TRBV6-1
CASSAGTLYEQYF
>TRBJ2-1|TRBV19
CASATGLSSYNEQFF
>TRBJ1-4|TRBV19
CASRLLTGKGEKLFF
>TRBJ2-7|TRBV7-9
CASSLTSYEQYF
>TRBJ2-1|TRBV5-1
CASSARGSGSNNEQFF
>TRBJ1-5|TRBV6-1
CASSAGVNQPQHF
>TRBJ2-7|TRBV6-5
CASRPSGGVYEQYF
>TRBJ2-6|TRBV2
CASRQTGGPGANVLTF